A selection of T cell receptor beta chains follows, all from one sample in a study of blood T cell repertoires in COVID-19. Generated by immunoSEQ multiplex PCR, the TCRdb table keeps only in-frame clones and is missing some. The sample yields roughly 100,000 clones, about four fifths seen once. Sequences were obtained from peripheral blood. The source is a woman older than 75 with acute or convalescent COVID-19. Both conserved end residues are part of each CDR3. The D gene is left open where the match is weak. Expanded clones get a size class; other rows say once, few or many, or leave the size out.

v_call	j_call	clone_size	d_call	cdr3_aa	cdr3_nt
TRBV7-7	TRBJ2-7	NA	NA	CASSPGTGSHHEQYF	TGTGCTAGCAGCCCCGGAACGGGGAGCCACCACGAGCAGTACTTC
TRBV7-9	TRBJ2-2	few	NA	CASSPGSGSTGELFF	TGTGCCAGCAGCCCAGGATCAGGAAGCACCGGGGAGCTGTTTTTT
TRBV2	TRBJ2-7	NA	TRBD2	CASTSLAGLYEQYF	TGTGCCAGCACGTCACTAGCGGGACTCTACGAGCAGTACTTC
TRBV28	TRBJ2-3	NA	TRBD2	CASSAGTSGSFADTQYF	TGTGCCAGCAGTGCCGGGACTAGCGGGAGTTTCGCAGATACGCAGTATTTT
TRBV6-6	TRBJ2-3	NA	NA	CASSQIITISASTDTQYF	TGTGCCAGCAGTCAAATCATTACAATCAGTGCTAGCACAGATACGCAGTATTTT
TRBV29-1	TRBJ1-1	NA	NA	CSVESGKAFF	TGCAGCGTTGAGTCGGGGAAAGCTTTCTTT
TRBV5-1	TRBJ1-3	NA	TRBD1	CASRTGFSGNTIYF	TGCGCCAGCAGGACAGGGTTCTCTGGAAACACCATATATTTT
TRBV5-6	TRBJ1-6	few	NA	CASSLAGGGWRSDSPLHF	TGTGCCAGCAGCTTGGCTGGGGGGGGGTGGAGGTCCGATTCACCCCTCCACTTT
TRBV5-1	TRBJ2-1	NA	NA	CASSLGGDPDIEQFF	TGCGCCAGCAGCTTGGGGGGGGACCCTGACATTGAGCAGTTCTTC
TRBV3-1/TRBV3-2	TRBJ2-1	NA	TRBD2	CASSPSRREGTEQFF	TGTGCCAGCAGCCCGTCTAGGCGGGAGGGCACTGAGCAGTTCTTC
TRBV10-2	TRBJ2-2	few	NA	CASSVRGGELFF	TGCGCCAGCAGTGTCCGGGGCGGGGAGCTGTTTTTT
TRBV7-9	TRBJ2-1	NA	NA	CASSLVGRGTDEQFF	TGTGCCAGCAGCTTAGTAGGCAGGGGCACAGATGAGCAGTTCTTC
TRBV27	TRBJ2-1	NA	NA	CASSLFQGNDEQFF	TGTGCCAGCAGTTTATTTCAGGGTAACGATGAGCAGTTCTTC
TRBV5-1	TRBJ2-1	few	NA	CASSPQGDNEQFF	TGCGCCAGCAGCCCACAGGGTGACAATGAGCAGTTCTTC
TRBV5-1	TRBJ2-3	few	TRBD2	CASSSGSGGSTDTQYF	TGCGCCAGCAGCTCGGGGTCCGGGGGGAGCACAGATACGCAGTATTTT
TRBV5-6	TRBJ2-3	NA	NA	CASSLWTVPYTQYF	TGTGCCAGCAGCTTGTGGACAGTTCCTTATACGCAGTATTTT
TRBV7-9	TRBJ1-3	once	NA	CASSPQGNSGNTIYF	TGTGCCAGCAGCCCACAGGGAAACTCTGGAAACACCATATATTTT
TRBV20-1	TRBJ2-2	NA	NA	CSAALTGELFF	TGCAGTGCCGCGTTAACCGGGGAGCTGTTTTTT
TRBV7-2	TRBJ2-1	few	NA	CASSFGWGDEQFF	TGTGCCAGCAGCTTTGGGTGGGGCGATGAGCAGTTCTTC
TRBV4-2	TRBJ1-3	NA	NA	CASSQELTGSSGNTIYF	TGTGCCAGCAGCCAAGAGTTAACAGGGAGTTCTGGAAACACCATATATTTT
TRBV4-3	TRBJ1-2	NA	NA	CASALERGAGYTF	TGCGCCAGCGCCCTAGAAAGGGGTGCTGGCTACACCTTC
TRBV28	TRBJ2-7	few	TRBD1	CASNTGQGLYEQYF	TGTGCCAGCAATACTGGACAGGGGTTATACGAGCAGTACTTC
TRBV4-2	TRBJ1-5	NA	NA	CASSQDRGSNQPQHF	TGTGCCAGCAGCCAAGATCGGGGGAGCAATCAGCCCCAGCATTTT
TRBV18	TRBJ2-5	NA	NA	CASSPGAQETQYF	TGTGCCAGCTCACCAGGGGCTCAAGAGACCCAGTACTTC
TRBV7-2	TRBJ1-3	NA	NA	CASSPGGSGNTIYF	TGTGCCAGCAGCCCTGGCGGTTCGGGAAACACCATATATTTT
TRBV4-1	TRBJ1-2	NA	NA	CASSQETTVNYGYTF	TGCGCCAGCAGCCAAGAAACCACGGTGAACTATGGCTACACCTTC
TRBV28	TRBJ1-6	NA	TRBD1	CASSGGQVGYSPLHF	TGTGCCAGCAGTGGGGGACAGGTTGGGTATTCACCCCTCCACTTT
TRBV6-5	TRBJ2-7	once	NA	CASRTSQALHYEQYF	TGTGCCAGCAGAACCTCGCAGGCGCTCCACTACGAGCAGTACTTC
TRBV5-4	TRBJ2-7	once	TRBD1	CASSPHRQGAFEQYF	TGTGCCAGCAGTCCCCACCGACAGGGGGCGTTCGAGCAGTACTTC
TRBV7-2	TRBJ2-5	NA	NA	CASGAPGLPQETQYF	TGTGCCAGCGGAGCTCCGGGGTTGCCCCAAGAGACCCAGTACTTC
TRBV11-3	TRBJ2-7	NA	NA	CASSAGPQGEQYF	TGTGCCAGCAGCGCCGGACCACAGGGCGAGCAGTACTTC
TRBV6-5	TRBJ1-6	NA	TRBD1	CASSYDQGDNSPLHF	TGTGCCAGCAGTTACGACCAGGGGGATAATTCACCCCTCCACTTT
TRBV5-1	TRBJ1-1	once	NA	CASSWDTGITEAFF	TGCGCCAGCAGCTGGGACACAGGGATCACTGAAGCTTTCTTT
TRBV2	TRBJ1-2	NA	TRBD1	CASSTGTAYQGYTF	TGTGCCAGCAGTACCGGGACAGCCTATCAGGGCTACACCTTC
TRBV5-1	TRBJ2-1	few	TRBD1	CASSYGRTGDEQFF	TGCGCCAGCAGCTACGGGAGGACAGGGGATGAGCAGTTCTTC
TRBV19	TRBJ2-1	NA	NA	CASGPGGGEQFF	TGTGCCAGTGGCCCCGGCGGTGGTGAGCAGTTCTTC
TRBV5-1	TRBJ2-1	NA	TRBD2	CASSLTSENEQFF	TGCGCCAGCAGCTTGACTAGCGAGAATGAGCAGTTCTTC
TRBV7-9	TRBJ1-2	once	NA	CASSLKGPYGYTF	TGTGCCAGCAGCTTAAAGGGGCCTTATGGCTACACCTTC
TRBV10-3	TRBJ2-1	NA	TRBD2	CAISGPERGSYNEQFF	TGTGCCATCAGTGGGCCCGAGCGGGGGAGCTATAATGAGCAGTTCTTC
TRBV27	TRBJ2-1	NA	TRBD2	CASTLLTSSGHNEQFF	TGTGCCAGCACCTTATTGACTTCTAGCGGACACAATGAGCAGTTCTTC
TRBV25-1	TRBJ2-7	NA	TRBD1	CASSESGTGQLYEQYF	TGTGCCAGCAGTGAATCCGGGACAGGCCAACTCTACGAGCAGTACTTC
TRBV11-2	TRBJ1-6	NA	NA	CASSLDGGLGANSPLHF	TGTGCCAGCAGCTTAGACGGCGGATTAGGGGCCAATTCACCCCTCCACTTT
TRBV10-3	TRBJ1-2	NA	TRBD1	CAISRGQQAGGYTF	TGTGCCATCAGTAGGGGACAGCAAGCGGGTGGCTACACCTTC
TRBV29-1	TRBJ2-1	NA	TRBD2	CSVEGGWTSGNNEQFF	TGCAGCGTTGAAGGAGGCTGGACTAGCGGGAACAATGAGCAGTTCTTC
TRBV7-2	TRBJ2-5	NA	TRBD1	CASSLWGQGQETQYF	TGTGCCAGCAGCTTATGGGGACAGGGCCAAGAGACCCAGTACTTC
TRBV2	TRBJ1-5	NA	TRBD1	CASSGTGGDQPQHF	TGTGCCAGCAGCGGAACAGGGGGGGATCAGCCCCAGCATTTT
TRBV28	TRBJ1-4	NA	TRBD1	CASSYDRVNEKLFF	TGTGCCAGCAGCTACGACAGGGTGAACGAAAAACTGTTTTTT
TRBV12-5	TRBJ2-5	NA	NA	CASGLVPLQETQYF	TGTGCTAGTGGTTTGGTACCTCTACAAGAGACCCAGTACTTC
TRBV7-9	TRBJ1-4	NA	NA	CASSLREGGKLFF	TGTGCCAGCAGCCTCCGAGAGGGAGGAAAACTGTTTTTT
TRBV5-5	TRBJ2-1	NA	NA	CASSPHPGNEQFF	TGTGCCAGCAGCCCGCACCCGGGGAATGAGCAGTTCTTC
TRBV30	TRBJ1-1	once	TRBD1	CAWSLPDRVATEAFF	TGTGCCTGGAGTCTCCCGGACAGGGTAGCCACTGAAGCTTTCTTT
TRBV12-5	TRBJ2-3	NA	TRBD1	CASGLVRRGGLLAYTQYF	TGTGCTAGTGGTTTGGTACGGAGAGGGGGCCTTCTTGCTTATACGCAGTATTTT
TRBV6-6	TRBJ1-2	few	NA	CASSRVISQGSRGYTF	TGTGCCAGCAGCCGAGTTATATCCCAGGGATCGCGAGGCTACACCTTC
TRBV5-1	TRBJ2-2	once	NA	CASSLLSGGDTGELFF	TGCGCCAGCAGTCTGCTAAGCGGTGGGGACACCGGGGAGCTGTTTTTT